The clone carrying this T cell receptor beta chain was counted only a few times. The data stem from a study of blood T cell repertoires in COVID-19. Study at large: COVID-19 samples collected from the United States, Italy and Spain covered acute and convalescent phases. T cells, B-cell-depleted T cells, or PBMCs provided the cDNA or gDNA that served as material.

One Seattle source followed patients from active infection through their disease course. The CDR3 spans 14 residues. CDR1 and CDR2 (germline): SGDLS, YYNGEE. With 2 bases removed from V and 10 bases from J, the gap between germline ends came to 13 bases. As originally analysed: Reference gene primers were amplified, and this amplification served to estimate nucleated cell counts. Profiling relied on immunoSEQ multiplex PCR, and the TCRdb table lists in-frame clones only, not all of them. V and J calls plus clone size are reproduced from that table; the DNA served to infer D and trimming. This table has 300,000 to 400,000 clones, more than 70% appearing once.

The sequence was collected from a woman aged 65 to 85 with COVID-19, enrolled during active disease. Sequencing was carried out using peripheral blood. V is TRBV9 and J is TRBJ1-6; D is possibly TRBD1 (5 bases). The CDR3: CASSVAREDSPLHF. CDR3 coding DNA: TGTGCCAGCAGCGTCGCCAGGGAAGACTCACCCCTCCACTTT.